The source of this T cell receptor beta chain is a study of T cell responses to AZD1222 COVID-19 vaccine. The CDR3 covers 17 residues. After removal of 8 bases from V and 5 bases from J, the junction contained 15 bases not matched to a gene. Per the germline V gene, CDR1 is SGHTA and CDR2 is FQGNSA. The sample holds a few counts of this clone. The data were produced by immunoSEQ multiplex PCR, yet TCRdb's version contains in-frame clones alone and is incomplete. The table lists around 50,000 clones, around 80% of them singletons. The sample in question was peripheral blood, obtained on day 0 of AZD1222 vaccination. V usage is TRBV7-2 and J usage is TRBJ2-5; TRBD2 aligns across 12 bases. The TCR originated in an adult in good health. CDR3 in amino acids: CASAHELAGGPRETQYF. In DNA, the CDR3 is TGTGCCAGCGCCCATGAGCTAGCGGGGGGGCCGAGGGAGACCCAGTACTTC.